This TCR beta chain was identified in a study of shared clonotypes between healthy human individuals (dated by TCRdb to about 2020). Turning to the overall study: A few men and two women, aged 18 to 49 years, made up the cohort. Blood TCR repertoires of roughly five healthy adults were deeply sequenced to estimate repertoire size and the extent of clonotype sharing between individuals. Libraries were prepared and TCR repertoires were sequenced by different laboratories using diverse techniques, in order to increase sequencing depth and limit assay-specific biases. Per donor, leukapheresis produced somewhere between about 0.94 and 9.5 billion PBMCs. Beyond this particular receptor, the publication reports: Pairwise subsampling led to the expectation that sequencing depth would affect the degree of clonotype sharing among donors. Only blood was sampled, and tissue TCR repertoires likely differ from those in blood. Because the study included only a small number of donors, the genetic and exposure-history diversity represented was limited.

The CDR3, cysteine through phenylalanine, is 16 amino acids long. The DNA shown is the 48-base CDR3, in frame from base 1. Sequences SGHRS (CDR1) and YFSETQ (CDR2) are obtained from the germline V gene. The junction shows trimming of 4 bases on V and 5 bases on J, and the gene matches do not reach 11 bases of it. The donors were healthy, HIV-negative adults who had no recently reported acute infections or vaccinations. Every donor was a Caucasian adult residing in Nashville, Tennessee, USA. For unsorted samples, 70 million to 95 million PBMCs were counted, and genomic DNA was extracted using the QIAamp DNA Blood Mini kit. After blood collection by leukapheresis, PBMCs were isolated using Ficoll-Histopaque density gradient centrifugation and then cryopreserved in the vapor phase of liquid nitrogen. Using the deep immunoSEQ assay, TCR CDR3 regions were amplified from genomic DNA by multiplex PCR. Genomic DNA extracted from each cell subset was distributed evenly over all wells of several immunoSEQ 96-well plates, and each plate served as one replicate. For unsorted PBMC, approximately 0.3 ug of genomic DNA, equivalent to about 30,000 T cell genomes, went into each replicate PCR. Genomic DNA from unsorted PBMC was sequenced over ten immunoSEQ deep assay plates. Purified libraries were measured with a Qubit 3.0 fluorometer, size-checked on a Bioanalyzer 2100, and measured again with the KAPA Library Quantification kit. A separate single-read 150-cycle Illumina NextSeq 550 flow cell was used to sequence each immunoSEQ 96-well plate. Under the source paper's analysis protocol: Because the immunoSEQ output held only junctional sequences and lacked quality scores, the filtering could not match the filtering applied to full-length reads. To assign V/J genes and CDR3, sequences were annotated against IMGT germline references using PyIR, a Python wrapper for IgBLAST v1.9. Reads with weak V/J assignments (E-value above 1e-6), missing CDR3, stop codons, out-of-frame junctions, or ambiguous translated residues were removed. V3J clonotypes were defined as sequences sharing the same inferred V gene, J gene, and CDR3 amino acid sequence. The percentage overlap between two repertoires was calculated by dividing the number of shared unique clonotypes by the size of the smaller repertoire. Three approaches were used to assess repertoire richness: RTK rarefaction, the Chao1 estimator, and Recon v2.1 estimates of unobserved clonotypes. Imported from immuneACCESS, the table was reduced by TCRdb to in-frame sequences with V and J called. These copies leave out some clones; in studies compared against another copy, an unresolved V gene accounts for under half, and the cause of the remainder is not known. That table is the source of V, J and clone size, and D and trimming were worked out from the DNA. In this sample the table shows more than 400,000 clones, around 85% of which occur a single time. Of the sample, roughly an eighth falls within the top ten clones.

Regarding this clone: Its recognized antigen is unknown. Nothing much larger sits one base from this clone, and base qualities are not available.

Material for sequencing was PBMCs. The sequence is built from TRBV5-1 and TRBJ2-7; 11 bases in the middle match TRBD1. The clonotype originates from a woman between 40 and 55 years old in good health. Some clones in this sample may be carry-over from other donors' samples. The CDR3 loop reads CASSALRTGGGNEQYF. The DNA sequence is given as TGCGCCAGCAGCGCGTTACGGACAGGGGGCGGGAACGAGCAGTACTTC.